Sequencing of this T cell receptor beta chain was carried out in a study of regulatory T cells in long-lasting Graves disease. Study details: Antithyroid drugs had been taken under 3 months by newly diagnosed Graves' patients.

The V end lost 4 bases, the J end lost 0 bases, and 9 bases lay between the germline ends. The CDR3 has 14 residues. Germline V gene lookup returns CDR1 MDHEN and CDR2 SYDVKM. Arm-PCR of CDR3 regions and iRepertoire HTBI primers were the basis on which TCR beta libraries were built. TCRdb re-derived calls from the multiplex PCR reads in MiXCR, one entry per CDR3 protein. The repertoire includes fewer than 450,000 distinct CDR3 sequences, approximately 16% of them detected once, and about 8.2% sits in the top ten. Stated time point: newly diagnosed GD, antithyroid drugs for less than 3 months. From PBMCs, RNA was extracted and then used to make the TCR library. This clonotype was counted at least ten times. These data were also reused for a study on T cells in Graves' hyperthyroidism and ophthalmopathy. That source adds: The study used the HTBI primer set for a first-round RT-PCR of the TCR CDR3.

The genes are TRBV28 and TRBJ1-1; no clear D gene. This clonotype was sampled from a woman between 35 and 50 years old with Graves disease. The material was peripheral blood mononuclear cells (PBMCs), obtained at new diagnosis, from a patient treated with antithyroid drugs. The CDR3 reads CASSSLLMNTEAFF. The CDR3, as DNA: TGTGCCAGCAGTTCTCTGCTTATGAACACTGAAGCTTTCTTT.